This T cell receptor beta chain came from a study of T cell repertoires in cytomegalovirus infection. Study as a whole: In public TCR beta signatures, there were indications of both CMV infection and matching HLA type.

TCRdb reanalysed the reads using MiXCR and keeps one entry per CDR3 protein. The sample carries about 920,000 distinct CDR3 sequences, approximately 31% recorded once. General study results and limits: What dominated the ex vivo response were HLA-C-restricted CMV-specific TCR beta clonotypes. Based on cumulative public TCR beta family frequency, carriers of CMV plus the relevant HLA were identified.

This clonotype was seen more than once but under ten times. What it binds is unknown. With 5 bases clipped from V and 0 bases from J, the junction kept 5 bases outside the gene matches. The CDR3 runs to 17 residues. The sample here was cultured CD8+ T cells from PBMCs, taken from culture after CMV antigen stimulation. The chain joins TRBV12-3 or TRBV12-4 to TRBJ2-1, with TRBD2 matching over 12 bases. The receptor was isolated from a human donor in good health (CMV status not recorded). Some clones in this sample may be carry-over from other donors' samples. The CDR3 is CASSETSGGLSYNEQFF. In DNA, the CDR3 is TGTGCCAGCAGTGAGACTAGCGGGGGCCTCTCCTACAATGAGCAGTTCTTC.